The sequence of this T cell receptor (beta chain) was determined in a study of blood T cell repertoires in COVID-19. Clones were sequenced by immunoSEQ multiplex PCR, and TCRdb holds only the in-frame ones, with some missing. In the table there are about 87,000 clones, around 81% of which are singletons. This CDR3 has 14 residues. Losses at the gene ends were 7 bases for V and 4 bases for J; bases not matched to a gene: 9. The germline V gene encodes CDR1 LNHDA and CDR2 SQIVND (reference sequence). This chain connects TRBV19 to TRBJ1-2; 7 bases are a match to TRBD1. The specimen was peripheral blood. This clonotype was sampled from a woman aged 70-85 years with acute or convalescent COVID-19. This CDR3 is CASIQGNKIYGYTF. The CDR3 nucleotides read TGTGCCAGTATACAGGGGAACAAGATCTATGGCTACACCTTC.